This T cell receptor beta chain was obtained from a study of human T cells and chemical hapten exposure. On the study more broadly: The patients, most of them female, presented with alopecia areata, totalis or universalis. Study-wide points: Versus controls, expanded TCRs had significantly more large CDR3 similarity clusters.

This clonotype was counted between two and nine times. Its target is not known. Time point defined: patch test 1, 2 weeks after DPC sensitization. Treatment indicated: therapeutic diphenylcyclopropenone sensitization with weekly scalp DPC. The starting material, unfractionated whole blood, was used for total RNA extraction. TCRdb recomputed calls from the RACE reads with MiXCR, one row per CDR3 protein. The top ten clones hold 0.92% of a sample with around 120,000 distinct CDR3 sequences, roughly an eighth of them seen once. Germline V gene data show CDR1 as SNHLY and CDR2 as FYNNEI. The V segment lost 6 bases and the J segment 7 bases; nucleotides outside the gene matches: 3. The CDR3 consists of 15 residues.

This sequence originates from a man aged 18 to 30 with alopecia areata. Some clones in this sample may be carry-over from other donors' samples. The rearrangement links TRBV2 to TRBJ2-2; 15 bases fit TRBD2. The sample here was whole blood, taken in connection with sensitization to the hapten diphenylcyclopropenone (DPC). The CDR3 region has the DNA TGTGCCAGCAGGGGACTAGCGGGGGGCATCGGGGAGCTGTTTTTT. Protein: CASRGLAGGIGELFF.